The T cell receptor (beta chain) under discussion was sequenced for a study of tissue T cells after allogeneic stem cell transplantation. Comparators were a few non-transplant cancer patients without known GI disease. J was trimmed by 1 base and V by 6 bases; bases with no gene match: 20. This CDR3 comprises 19 residues. Looked up from germline, CDR1 is SGHNT and CDR2 is YYREEE (reference sequence). Survey-depth TCRbeta CDR3 sequencing reported V/J genes and productive frequencies. Repertoires were generated with immunoSEQ multiplex PCR, while TCRdb's copy carries only in-frame clones and drops some. This table holds under 7,500 clones, around three fifths found once.

The chain uses TRBV5-4 and TRBJ2-5, with 8 bases that match TRBD2. The TCR was taken from a female donor older than 55 with lung cancer. The specimen was duodenum tissue, collected at autopsy. This CDR3 reads CASTRRSSGGYGGQETQYF. The CDR3 DNA sequence: TGTGCCAGCACCCGGAGGTCAAGCGGGGGTTACGGGGGCCAAGAGACCCAGTACTTC.